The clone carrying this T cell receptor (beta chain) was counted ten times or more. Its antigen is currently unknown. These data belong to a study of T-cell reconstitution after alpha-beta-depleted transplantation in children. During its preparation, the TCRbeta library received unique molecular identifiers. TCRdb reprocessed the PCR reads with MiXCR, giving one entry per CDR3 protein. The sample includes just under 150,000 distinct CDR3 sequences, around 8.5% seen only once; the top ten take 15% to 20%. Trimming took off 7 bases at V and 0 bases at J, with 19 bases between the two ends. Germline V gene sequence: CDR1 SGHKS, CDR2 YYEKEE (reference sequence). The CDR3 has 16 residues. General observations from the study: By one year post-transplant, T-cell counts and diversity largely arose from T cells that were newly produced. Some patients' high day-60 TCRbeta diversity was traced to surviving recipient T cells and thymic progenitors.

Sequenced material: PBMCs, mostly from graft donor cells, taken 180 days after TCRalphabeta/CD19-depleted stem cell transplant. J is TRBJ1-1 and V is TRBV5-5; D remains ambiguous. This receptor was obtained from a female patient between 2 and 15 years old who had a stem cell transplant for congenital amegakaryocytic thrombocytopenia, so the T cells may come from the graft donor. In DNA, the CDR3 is TGTGCCAGCCGTACAGCTTTTCGAGGCGTGAACACTGAAGCTTTCTTT. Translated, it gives CASRTAFRGVNTEAFF.